This is a list of T cell receptor beta chains from one sample in a study of T cells expressing NK-cell markers. One entry per CDR3 protein, without DNA, is what TCRdb gives after re-calling the 5' RACE reads. The table gives fewer than 200,000 distinct CDR3 sequences; the top ten clones make up around 18% of it. Input material: blood T cells: a sorted CD56 or NKG2C T cell subset, CD4+ or CD8+ T cells, or bulk PBMC T cells (not recorded which). The receptors shown here come from a woman between 18 and 70 years old in good health. Each CDR3 is given with its conserved first and last residue.

v_call	cdr3_length	j_call	cdr3_aa
TRBV27	15	TRBJ1-1	CASSLPWGRETEAFF
TRBV11-2	15	TRBJ1-1	CASSFSPDGGTEAFF
TRBV29-1	11	TRBJ2-7	CSVDQEYEQYF
TRBV5-4	17	TRBJ2-3	CASSLAVGAGARDTQYF
TRBV20-1	13	TRBJ2-7	CSASDDYHYEQYF
TRBV20-1	13	TRBJ2-1	CSARPGSRNEQFF
TRBV20-1	17	TRBJ2-1	CSARDRGGAPSYNEQFF
TRBV20-1	15	TRBJ1-2	CSARGRGGGNYGYTF
TRBV6-1	13	TRBJ1-5	CASRQGDYQPQHF
TRBV27	17	TRBJ2-6	CASSFSQGLAGANVLTF
TRBV29-1	14	TRBJ2-7	CSVTSGTPGGEQYF
TRBV7-3	16	TRBJ2-3	CASSAGGTSGADTQYF
TRBV5-8	15	TRBJ1-2	CASSLEGGLNYGYTF
TRBV25-1	14	TRBJ1-5	CASSGAGGNQPQHF
TRBV28	14	TRBJ1-2	CASTHSRPPVGYTF
TRBV10-3	13	TRBJ1-6	CAISGQGNSPLHF
TRBV4-1	17	TRBJ2-5	CASSHGRQGGLGETQYF
TRBV27	14	TRBJ2-7	CASSSLAGVSAQYF
TRBV24-1	16	TRBJ2-3	CATSDRLASSTDTQYF
TRBV20-1	15	TRBJ2-7	CSARWSSGSLYEQYF
TRBV5-1	16	TRBJ2-2	CASNVAGQGFTGELFF
TRBV20-1	14	TRBJ1-2	CSARRTGDHYGYTF
TRBV6-1	15	TRBJ2-3	CASSTGGRGPDTQYF
TRBV12-3/TRBV12-4	17	TRBJ1-5	CASSLAEGRGRNQPQHF
TRBV18	13	TRBJ1-2	CASSSGQSYGYTF
TRBV7-2	14	TRBJ1-1	CASSPGLMNTEAFF
TRBV6-1	14	TRBJ2-7	CASSRAGESYEQYF
TRBV11-2	15	TRBJ2-5	CASSLRLSIGETQYF
TRBV2	15	TRBJ2-4	CASSITGTSPTIQYF
TRBV3-1	13	TRBJ2-3	CASSPLPTDTQYF
TRBV3-1	14	TRBJ2-2	CASSRGGGTGELFF
TRBV7-9	13	TRBJ2-5	CASSSFNQETQYF
TRBV7-9	15	TRBJ2-3	CARAPIGGSTDTQYF
TRBV6-1	15	TRBJ2-1	CASNLAANVNNEQFF
TRBV18	15	TRBJ2-5	CASSRLAGVQETQYF
TRBV20-1	13	TRBJ2-2	CSARGSNTGELFF
TRBV12-3/TRBV12-4	18	TRBJ2-1	CASSWSPSGSGQYNEQFF
TRBV29-1	13	TRBJ2-6	CSVGAAGANVLTF
TRBV29-1	11	TRBJ1-2	CSCGDDYGYTF
TRBV2	14	TRBJ1-5	CASKSGRPDQPQHF
TRBV15	16	TRBJ2-7	CATSRDRGSRSYEQYF
TRBV6-1	14	TRBJ2-5	CASSRTSGRETQYF
TRBV6-5	12	TRBJ2-3	CASSYYGGTQYF
TRBV12-3/TRBV12-4	15	TRBJ2-3	CASNEGRNEVDTQYF
TRBV20-1	16	TRBJ2-6	CSASGTGSSGANVLTF
TRBV3-1	16	TRBJ2-7	CASNFEGLAGVDEQYF
TRBV7-8	14	TRBJ2-2	CASSQGGQPGELFF
TRBV19	12	TRBJ1-1	CASSPGYTEAFF
TRBV20-1	12	TRBJ1-1	CSAYDRGTEAFF
TRBV3-1	11	TRBJ2-3	CASSERGTQYF
TRBV6-5	17	TRBJ2-1	CASSYSNDGRGNNEQFF
TRBV3-1	13	TRBJ1-1	CASSHLTSGEAFF
TRBV27	15	TRBJ1-2	CASSLLGQQPYGYTF